This T cell receptor beta chain derives from a study of T cell responses to AZD1222 COVID-19 vaccine. Losses at the gene ends were 3 bases for V and 0 bases for J; bases not matched to a gene: 2. The length of the CDR3 is 14 residues. CDR1 is SGHNT, CDR2 YENEEA, per germline. Sequenced by immunoSEQ multiplex PCR; TCRdb stores in-frame clones only, minus some. The sample holds some 110,000 clones, 75% to 90% seen once. To note about this clone: The target antigen is unknown.

Findings and caveats of the study: No repertoire was sampled before or during the peak T cell response, only after it. Across the whole spike, CD4 TCRs peaked at regions 160-218 and 743-854.

Second-dose schedules of about 4 or about 12 weeks were combined. The sequence was collected from an adult who received the AZD1222 COVID-19 vaccine. Sequencing was performed on peripheral blood, taken 28 days after the second AZD1222 dose. V is TRBV11-3 and J is TRBJ2-7, with 7 bases lining up with TRBD1. The CDR3 is CASSFDRVSYEQYF. The CDR3 region has the DNA TGTGCCAGCAGCTTCGACAGGGTCTCCTACGAGCAGTACTTC.